The 10 T cell receptor beta chains below come from one sample, sequenced in a study of blood T cells in healthy people across ages. For the second PCR, which ran for about 6 to 12 cycles, a sample-barcoded 5' primer and a J-beta primer mix were used. One entry per CDR3 protein results from TCRdb running MiXCR on the 5' RACE reads. The sample lists hundreds of thousands of distinct CDR3 sequences; around 50% were seen once. Material: blood. Receptor source: an elderly woman in good health.

A word on this clonotype: A read error may be the cause here, since a much bigger clone is one base away. The chain employs TRBV20-1 and TRBJ1-2, with a tentative D call TRBD1 (6 bases). In germline, CDR1 is DFQATT, CDR2 SNEGSKA (reference sequence). This CDR3 region has 13 residues. The CDR3 nucleotides are TGCAATGCTCGGACAGACGTTTTCTATGGCTACACCTTC. The encoded protein is CNARTDVFYGYTF.

This clonotype was recorded many times. The J gene is TRBJ1-6, the V gene TRBV7-9; no firm D call. This CDR3 is built from 12 residues. The germline V and J ends were trimmed by 6 bases and 12 bases, with 12 bases remaining between them. Germline V CDR1 and CDR2: SEHNR, FQNEAQ (reference sequence). CDR3 amino acids: CASSFMGRPLHF. The CDR3 nucleotides read TGTGCCAGCAGTTTCATGGGGAGACCCCTCCACTTT.

A note on this clonotype: Since a much larger clone is just one base distant, this may be a read error. The CDR3 DNA is TGTGCCAGCAATTTACTCAGGGGAAATGAGCAGTTCTTC. Its protein is CASNLLRGNEQFF. This chain connects TRBV12-3 or TRBV12-4 to TRBJ2-1; D may be TRBD1 (6 bases). CDR3 length: 13 amino acids.

The V gene is TRBV12-1, the J gene TRBJ2-5; the D call of TRBD1 is as the table states it, not checked on the DNA. TRBV12-1 is classified as a pseudogene. There are 14 residues in the CDR3. CDR3 coding DNA: TGTGCCAGCAGCTTTGCGGACAGGGGCAATGAGCAGTACTTC. Its protein product is CASSFADRGNEQYF.

This clonotype was picked up a small number of times. The J gene is TRBJ2-7, the V gene TRBV7-9, with TRBD1 matching 8 bases. V trimming: 7 bases; J trimming: 3 bases; junction bases outside the gene matches: 2. The CDR3 has 12 amino acids. Germline CDR1 SEHNR, CDR2 FQNEAQ (reference sequence). CDR3 region: CASTGQVYEQYF. The CDR3 DNA is TGTGCCAGCACGGGACAGGTCTACGAGCAGTACTTC.

This rearrangement joins TRBV7-2 to TRBJ2-3, with 11 bases that match TRBD2. The CDR3 consists of 19 residues. Trimming took 3 bases from V and 3 from J; bases not matched to a gene: 14. CDR1 and CDR2 from the germline V gene are SGHTA and FQGNSA. CDR3 in DNA: TGTGCCAGCAGCTTGGGAGGTCCTAGCGGGAGGAGGCGGACAGATACGCAGTATTTT. Protein product: CASSLGGPSGRRRTDTQYF.

This clonotype was recorded at least ten times. This chain connects TRBV19 to TRBJ2-7, with D maybe TRBD1 (5 bases). V lost 9 bases and J 4 bases, leaving 13 bases between the germline ends. Germline CDR1 LNHDA, CDR2 SQIVND (reference sequence). CDR3 length equals 12 residues. CDR3 loop: CASVGQSYEQYF. Written as DNA, the CDR3 is TGTGCCAGCGTGGGGCAGTCTTACGAGCAGTACTTC.

This clonotype has more than one count but fewer than ten. The chain employs TRBV7-3 and TRBJ2-7; 8 nucleotides align to TRBD1. Germline V lookup: CDR1 SGHTA, CDR2 FQGTGA. The CDR3 covers 11 residues. CDR3 DNA sequence: TGTTCTAGACAGGGGATGAACGAGCAGTACTTC. Protein: CSRQGMNEQYF.

This clonotype occurred a few times. A single base separates this from a much larger clone, so it may be a read error. This sequence joins TRBV20-1 and TRBJ2-7, with D perhaps matching TRBD1 (6 bases). With 5 bases removed from V and 5 bases from J, the gap between germline ends came to 16 bases. CDR1 is DFQATT, CDR2 SNEGSKA, per germline (reference sequence). The CDR3 covers 13 residues. The CDR3 loop is CSAARGRGNEQYF. CDR3 in DNA: TGCAGTGCTGCCCGGGGCAGGGGAAACGAGCAGTACTTC.

The chain recombines TRBV7-2 with TRBJ1-2; D unresolved. The CDR3 runs to 14 residues. CDR1 and CDR2 (germline): SGHTA, FQGNSA. V was clipped by 3 bases and J by 4 bases, with 12 bases between them. The CDR3 DNA reads as TGTGCCAGCAGCTTTACAGCCTCTAGCTATGGCTACACCTTC. Translating gives CASSFTASSYGYTF.